The present T cell receptor (beta chain) was sequenced within a study of blood T cell repertoires in COVID-19. Turning to the study itself: Nucleic acid was either cDNA or gDNA, and it came from T cells, B-cell-depleted T cells, or PBMCs.

The V gene lost 10 bases and the J gene lost 3 bases, with 15 bases spanning the gap. The length of the CDR3 is 13 residues. Per germline, CDR1 SNHLY and CDR2 FYNNEI. In the original analysis: The authors estimated nucleated cell counts from reference gene primer amplification. Assay: immunoSEQ multiplex PCR; the TCRdb copy retains only in-frame clones and omits some. V and J calls and clone size are copied from that table; D and trimming were computed from the DNA. This table holds some 190,000 clones, 80% found once. The sequenced sample consisted of PBMCs or T cells enriched from blood (not recorded which). This TCR derives from a man aged 30-40 years with acute COVID-19. J is TRBJ1-2 and V is TRBV2; weak D call: TRBD1 (6 bases). CDR3 nucleotide sequence: TGTGCCAATAGAAACAGGGATTACTATGGCTACACCTTC. Residues: CANRNRDYYGYTF. Together with reference TRBV2 and TRBJ1-2, the CDR3 gives the full variable domain: EPEVTQTPSHQVTQMGQEVILRCVPISNHLYFYWYRQILGQKVEFLVSFYNNEISEKSEIFDDQFSVERPDGSNFTLKIRSTKLEDSAMYFCANRNRDYYGYTFGSGTRLTVV.